The 21 T cell receptor beta chains in this list originate from one sample, sequenced in a study of shared clonotypes between healthy human individuals. Data came from immunoSEQ multiplex PCR; TCRdb stores just in-frame clones and leaves some out. The sample comprises about 2.1 million clones, 90% to 95% of which are singletons, and about 1.7% rests with the top ten. Cells designated naive CD8 were CD45RO-negative and were positively selected for CCR7, with terminally differentiated effector memory CD45RA+ cells excluded. The sample consisted of naive CD8+ T cells from PBMCs. The receptors here all came from a man aged 18 to 29 in good health. Some clones in this sample may be carry-over from other donors' samples.

The chain links TRBV6-1 to TRBJ2-5, with a weak D call TRBD1 (6 bases). Between the trimmed V and J ends, which lost 8 bases and 1 base, there was a span of 11 bases. The CDR3 is 13 residues long. CDR1 and CDR2 from the germline V gene are MNHNS and SASEGT. CDR3 coding DNA: TGTGCCAGCTTGGGGGCAGCCCAAGAGACCCAGTACTTC. This sequence encodes CASLGAAQETQYF.

This clone was recorded once. The chain uses TRBV9 and TRBJ2-7, with TRBD1 matching 11 bases. The CDR3 extends over 16 amino acids. Germline trimming cut 0 bases from V and 6 bases from J; bases unmatched to any gene: 8. The V gene's germline CDR1 is SGDLS and CDR2 YYNGEE. The CDR3 DNA follows: TGTGCCAGCAGCGTAGCCCCCGGACAGGGGGCGGGCGAGCAGTACTTC. This gives the protein CASSVAPGQGAGEQYF.

The rearrangement joins TRBV19 to TRBJ2-1; 8 bases agree with TRBD1. Germline CDR1 is LNHDA and CDR2 is SQIVND (reference sequence). The CDR3 is 13 residues long. The V and J ends lost 6 bases and 13 bases, in that order; junction bases with no gene match: 11. CDR3 nucleotides: TGTGCCAGTAGCCCCAAGGACAGGGCACTTCAGTTCTTC. Its protein is CASSPKDRALQFF.

The chain joins TRBV7-3 to TRBJ2-1; D possibly corresponds to TRBD2 (7 bases). This CDR3 region has 13 residues. Trimming left V 5 bases short and J 7 bases short, with 12 bases between. Germline V gene lookup returns CDR1 SGHTA and CDR2 FQGTGA. The CDR3 loop is CASSRGTTNEQFF. CDR3 nucleotides: TGTGCCAGCAGCAGGGGGACTACAAATGAGCAGTTCTTC.

This rearrangement joins TRBV9 to TRBJ2-5; a weak D match, TRBD2 (5 bases). Trimming took off 4 bases at V and 4 bases at J, with 20 bases between the two ends. CDR3 length equals 16 residues. Germline CDR1 reads SGDLS; CDR2 reads YYNGEE. The chain's CDR3 is CASSSRALPRAETQYF. In DNA form, the CDR3 reads TGTGCCAGCAGCTCAAGGGCCTTACCGCGGGCAGAGACCCAGTACTTC.

As regards this clone: Distinct nucleotide sequences in the sample also encode this CDR3. J is TRBJ2-3 and V is TRBV29-1; TRBD1 matches 7 bases. The CDR3 is made up of 12 amino acids. Trimming cost V 8 bases and J 5 bases; bases outside gene matches: 7. Germline-derived CDR1 and CDR2 are SQVTM and ANQGSEA. This CDR3 is CSSETGLDTQYF. The CDR3 DNA is TGCAGCAGCGAGACAGGGTTAGATACGCAGTATTTT.

This chain joins TRBV27 and TRBJ2-7, with 7 bases lining up with TRBD1. The V gene end was trimmed by 6 bases and the J gene end by 0 bases; junction bases not matched to a gene: 8. The length of the CDR3 is 15 residues. Germline V gene data show CDR1 as MNHEY and CDR2 as SMNVEV (reference sequence). CDR3 sequence (DNA): TGTGCCAGCAGACACACGGGACAGCTCTCCTACGAGCAGTACTTC. Its translation is CASRHTGQLSYEQYF.

The chain has TRBV28 and TRBJ1-1; D gene unclear. Germline V gene data show CDR1 as MDHEN and CDR2 as SYDVKM. V lost 7 bases and J 4 bases, leaving 10 bases between the germline ends. The CDR3 spans 12 residues. This CDR3 is CASKDGSTEAFF. DNA for the CDR3: TGTGCCAGCAAGGACGGGAGCACTGAAGCTTTCTTT.

V and J are TRBV11-2 and TRBJ1-1; a possible D gene is TRBD1 (6 bases). This CDR3 has 13 amino acids. Trimming took off 0 bases at V and 11 bases at J, with 13 bases between the two ends. Germline CDR1 and CDR2: SGHAT and FQNNGV. The CDR3 bases are TGTGCCAGCAGCTTAGATTTCACAGGGACGGCTTTCTTT. This translates into CASSLDFTGTAFF.

This clone came up once. V is TRBV19 and J is TRBJ2-7; no clear D gene. This CDR3 contains 14 residues. V lost 3 bases and J lost 1, with 10 bases in between. Germline assignment: CDR1 LNHDA and CDR2 SQIVND (reference sequence). The CDR3: CASSMADQSYEQYF. The CDR3, as DNA: TGTGCCAGTAGTATGGCCGATCAGTCCTACGAGCAGTACTTC.

V and J are TRBV29-1 and TRBJ1-5; TRBD1 matches at 8 bases. Germline loops: CDR1 SQVTM, CDR2 ANQGSEA. The trim removed 7 bases at V and 6 bases at J, leaving 8 bases unmatched. The CDR3 runs 13 residues. In nucleotides, the CDR3 is TGCAGCGCCTGGACAGGGTCGGGTCAGCCCCAGCATTTT. This gives the protein CSAWTGSGQPQHF.

V is TRBV29-1 and J is TRBJ2-7; no clear D. V lost 4 bases, J lost 0 bases, and 10 bases lay in between. This CDR3 spans 13 amino acids. Germline CDR1 and CDR2: SQVTM and ANQGSEA. CDR3 in DNA: TGCAGCGTTGGGCAGGACGTCTCCTACGAGCAGTACTTC. Protein sequence: CSVGQDVSYEQYF.

The chain has TRBV7-9 and TRBJ1-2; D not resolved. CDR3 length equals 16 residues. The V gene lost 4 bases and the J gene lost 8 bases, with 23 bases spanning the gap. Looked up from germline, CDR1 is SEHNR and CDR2 is FQNEAQ (reference sequence). CDR3 sequence reads: CASSSLSTQAGGGYTF. Written as DNA, the CDR3 is TGTGCCAGCAGCTCTTTGAGCACTCAGGCCGGCGGCGGCTACACCTTC.

With respect to this clone: The identical CDR3 is also encoded by other nucleotide sequences in the sample. This chain links TRBV6-5 with TRBJ2-5, with 10 nucleotides matching TRBD1. The junction had 4 bases not matched to a gene; V was cut back by 4 bases and J by 5 bases. The CDR3 loop spans 14 amino acids. Looked up from germline, CDR1 is MNHEY and CDR2 is SVGAGI. The CDR3 nucleotides are TGTGCCAGCAGTTTGACAGGGGGCCGTGAGACCCAGTACTTC. Encoded protein: CASSLTGGRETQYF.

The V and J genes are TRBV30 and TRBJ1-6; D uncertain. Germline V gene lookup returns CDR1 GTSNPN and CDR2 SVGIG (reference sequence). The CDR3 has 14 residues. Trimming pared 1 base from V and 7 bases from J, leaving 11 bases between. Here the CDR3 reads CAWSGVGGNSPLHF. In DNA form, the CDR3 reads TGTGCCTGGAGTGGGGTTGGTGGGAATTCACCCCTCCACTTT.

CDR3 in amino acids: CASSLAGQFNFETQYF. Here the CDR3 DNA reads TGCGCCAGCAGCCTGGCAGGCCAGTTCAACTTTGAGACCCAGTACTTC. V usage is TRBV5-1 and J usage is TRBJ2-5; no clear D gene. The germline V and J ends were trimmed by 4 bases and 5 bases, with 21 bases remaining between them. The CDR3 length is 16 residues. The germline gives CDR1 SGHRS, CDR2 YFSETQ.

V is TRBV15 and J is TRBJ1-1, with D perhaps matching TRBD1 (5 bases). V shed 7 bases and J shed 5 bases, with 20 bases lying between them. The CDR3 is 15 residues long. The V gene's germline CDR1 is LNHNV and CDR2 YYDKDF (reference sequence). The CDR3 nucleotides read TGTGCCACCACCCTCGAGTGGGGCCCGGGGACTGAAGCTTTCTTT. Amino acid sequence: CATTLEWGPGTEAFF.

This chain connects TRBV27 to TRBJ2-1; the D is unclear. V lost 4 bases and J lost 6, with 13 bases in between. This CDR3 has 14 residues. The germline V gene has CDR1 MNHEY and CDR2 SMNVEV (reference sequence). CDR3 residues: CASSSITIGNEQFF. The DNA of the CDR3 is TGTGCCAGCAGTTCGATTACAATTGGCAATGAGCAGTTCTTC.

The gene calls are TRBV7-8 and TRBJ2-1, with 7 bases lining up with TRBD1. The CDR3 has 15 amino acids. CDR1 and CDR2 (germline): SGHVS, FQNEAQ. Trimming at V came to 1 base and at J to 7 bases, leaving 7 bases not matched to a gene. CDR3 residues: CASSLGQGPLNEQFF. In DNA form, the CDR3 reads TGTGCCAGCAGCTTAGGACAGGGACCACTGAATGAGCAGTTCTTC.

The sample holds one count of this clone. The rearrangement uses TRBV29-1 and TRBJ2-1; tentative D call: TRBD1 (5 bases). Germline-derived CDR1 and CDR2 are SQVTM and ANQGSEA. The CDR3 sequence is 12 residues long. V lost 6 bases and J 4 bases, leaving 10 bases between the germline ends. This CDR3 reads CSVGDSYNEQFF. CDR3 coding DNA: TGCAGCGTAGGAGACAGTTACAATGAGCAGTTCTTC.

The chain combines TRBV2 with TRBJ2-7, with D perhaps matching TRBD2 (6 bases). Trimming stripped 6 bases from V and 6 bases from J, with 12 bases between. CDR3 length: 12 residues. Looked up from germline, CDR1 is SNHLY and CDR2 is FYNNEI. The CDR3 protein is CASRWGVREQYF. The DNA for the CDR3 is TGTGCCAGCAGATGGGGGGTTCGCGAGCAGTACTTC.